This T cell receptor beta chain is from a study of PD-L1 blockade in urothelial cancer. Described time point: peripheral blood 6 weeks after treatment start. Pretreatment and on-treatment blood mononuclear cell samples were taken, totaling between 1 and 8 time points per patient. Generated by immunoSEQ multiplex PCR, the TCRdb table keeps only in-frame clones and is missing some. The sample has tens of thousands of clones; 80% to 90% are singletons. The CDR3 contains 16 residues. With V trimmed by 0 bases and J by 4 bases, 9 bases remained unmatched. CDR1 and CDR2 from the germline V gene are SGHAT and FQNNGV.

The receptor was isolated from a man between 60 and 75 years old with urothelial cancer. Material: PBMCs, obtained around atezolizumab (anti-PD-L1) treatment. This chain connects TRBV11-2 to TRBJ2-7, with 7 bases lining up with TRBD2. CDR3 sequence reads: CASSLDSRTRIYEQYF. DNA of the CDR3: TGTGCCAGCAGCTTAGACTCCCGGACTAGGATTTACGAGCAGTACTTC.